The rows below give T cell receptor beta chains drawn from one sample of a study of cytomegalovirus exposure and HLA in healthy donors. Sequenced by immunoSEQ multiplex PCR; TCRdb stores in-frame clones only, minus some. The table lists approximately 58,000 clones, about 95% of them singletons. The material sequenced was PBMCs. The receptors come from a man aged 18 to 29 in good health and CMV-seronegative. Both conserved end residues are part of each CDR3. A D gene is named only where the DNA matches it firmly. Size values are once, few and many counts, or a class for expanded clones, and some rows have none.

d_gene,abundance,v_gene,j_gene,CDR3aa,CDR3nt
NA,NA,TRBV11-2,TRBJ2-1,CASRPLIGEQFF,TGTGCCAGCAGACCCTTGATTGGCGAGCAGTTCTTC
TRBD1,once,TRBV28,TRBJ1-2,CASRGQVGGYTF,TGTGCCAGCAGGGGACAGGTCGGAGGCTACACCTTC
NA,NA,TRBV7-6,TRBJ2-7,CASSPRDSRGEQYF,TGTGCCAGCAGCCCCCGGGACTCGCGGGGCGAGCAGTACTTC
NA,NA,TRBV28,TRBJ2-7,CASTTRRYEQYF,TGTGCCAGCACCACCCGCAGATACGAGCAGTACTTC
NA,NA,TRBV27,TRBJ2-5,CASSLYLGRQETQYF,TGTGCCAGCAGTTTATATCTCGGGAGACAAGAGACCCAGTACTTC
NA,NA,TRBV15,TRBJ2-2,CATSNAGNTGELFF,TGTGCCACCAGCAATGCGGGCAACACCGGGGAGCTGTTTTTT
TRBD2,NA,TRBV6-6,TRBJ2-3,CASSIFTGGPRDTQYF,TGTGCCAGCAGTATATTCACGGGGGGGCCGAGAGATACGCAGTATTTT
NA,NA,TRBV28,TRBJ1-1,CASSWGTANTEAFF,TGTGCCAGCAGTTGGGGGACTGCGAACACTGAAGCTTTCTTT
NA,once,TRBV2,TRBJ2-7,CASSEEARIEQYF,TGTGCCAGCAGTGAAGAGGCTAGAATCGAGCAGTACTTC
TRBD1,NA,TRBV7-8,TRBJ1-1,CASSPGQGGGTEAFF,TGTGCCAGCAGCCCAGGACAGGGCGGCGGCACTGAAGCTTTCTTT
NA,NA,TRBV19,TRBJ2-2,CASSTSTGELFF,TGTGCCAGTAGTACTAGTACCGGGGAGCTGTTTTTT
NA,once,TRBV5-4,TRBJ1-2,CASSLAGDLRGYTF,TGTGCCAGCAGCTTGGCGGGAGACCTGAGAGGCTACACCTTC
NA,few,TRBV9,TRBJ2-2,CASSVRGTGELFF,TGTGCCAGCAGCGTAAGGGGAACCGGGGAGCTGTTTTTT
TRBD1,NA,TRBV5-1,TRBJ1-1,CASSTGQGATEAFF,TGCGCCAGCAGCACTGGACAGGGTGCCACTGAAGCTTTCTTT
TRBD1,NA,TRBV5-1,TRBJ1-2,CASSSGTAQYGYTF,TGCGCCAGCAGCTCAGGGACAGCGCAATATGGCTACACCTTC
NA,NA,TRBV19,TRBJ2-4,CASRDSEKDIQYF,TGTGCCAGTAGGGACAGTGAAAAGGACATTCAGTACTTC
NA,once,TRBV4-2,TRBJ2-2,CASSQTSGELFF,TGTGCCAGCAGCCAAACTTCGGGGGAGCTGTTTTTT
NA,once,TRBV28,TRBJ2-1,CASSSPKAPYNEQFF,TGTGCCAGCAGTTCCCCTAAAGCGCCATACAATGAGCAGTTCTTC